The 21 T cell receptor beta chains listed next were all sequenced from one sample in a study of cytomegalovirus exposure and HLA in healthy donors. Sequencing was performed with immunoSEQ multiplex PCR; in TCRdb, only in-frame clones are kept and a portion is missing. Of more than 300,000 clones listed, roughly 88% are singletons. Sample: PBMCs. These receptors came from a woman under 30 in good health and CMV-seronegative.

This rearrangement joins TRBV4-2 to TRBJ2-1, with 8 bases fitting TRBD2. After removal of 0 bases from V and 2 bases from J, the junction contained 15 bases not matched to a gene. Germline V CDR1 and CDR2: LGHNA, YNFKEQ. The CDR3 spans 20 residues. The CDR3 DNA is TGTGCCAGCAGCCAAGAAGGATCATATAGAGTTAGCGGGACCTACAATGAGCAGTTCTTC. Its translation is CASSQEGSYRVSGTYNEQFF.

The chain recombines TRBV27 with TRBJ1-2; tentative D call: TRBD1 (5 bases). Per the germline V gene, CDR1 is MNHEY and CDR2 is SMNVEV (reference sequence). CDR3 length: 15 amino acids. The V end lost 4 bases, the J end lost 8 bases, and 20 bases lay between the germline ends. The CDR3 nucleotides are TGTGCCAGCAGTTCCGCAACCTCGGACAATAGGGGCTACACCTTC. Protein: CASSSATSDNRGYTF.

The CDR3, as DNA: TGTGCCAGCAGCCCTCTCAAAGTCCGGGACAGGGGTACAGATACGCAGTATTTT. Amino acid sequence: CASSPLKVRDRGTDTQYF. The rearrangement links TRBV7-3 to TRBJ2-3; 10 bases match TRBD1. The trim removed 5 bases at V and 3 bases at J, leaving 14 bases unmatched. Germline CDR1 reads SGHTA; CDR2 reads FQGTGA. The CDR3 sequence is 18 residues long. The full variable domain, with the rest looked up from reference TRBV7-3 and TRBJ2-3, is GAGVSQTPSNKVTEKGKYVELRCDPISGHTALYWYRQSLGQGPEFLIYFQGTGAADDSGLPNDRFFAVRPEGSVSTLKIQRTERGDSAVYLCASSPLKVRDRGTDTQYFGPGTRLTVL.

The CDR3 DNA follows: TGTGCCAGCAGCTTGGCGCGGGAGAGAGATACGCAGTATTTT. Protein product: CASSLARERDTQYF. This chain joins TRBV5-4 and TRBJ2-3, with 7 bases that match TRBD2. CDR3 length: 14 residues. V lost 0 bases, J lost 5 bases, and 3 bases stayed unmatched. Germline loops: CDR1 SGHNT, CDR2 YYREEE (reference sequence). The full variable domain, with the rest looked up from reference TRBV5-4 and TRBJ2-3, is ETGVTQSPTHLIKTRGQQVTLRCSSQSGHNTVSWYQQALGQGPQFIFQYYREEENGRGNFPPRFSGLQFPNYSSELNVNALELDDSALYLCASSLARERDTQYFGPGTRLTVL.

V and J are TRBV5-1 and TRBJ1-1, with D tentatively TRBD1 (5 bases). Germline V gene sequence: CDR1 SGHRS, CDR2 YFSETQ. The V end lost 4 bases, the J end lost 0 bases, and 10 bases lay between the germline ends. The CDR3 has 14 residues. CDR3 region: CASSPTAMNTEAFF. In DNA form, the CDR3 reads TGCGCCAGCAGCCCGACAGCGATGAACACTGAAGCTTTCTTT.

This chain joins TRBV4-1 and TRBJ2-7; 10 bases are shared with TRBD1. This CDR3 is 14 amino acids long. Per the germline V gene, CDR1 is MGHRA and CDR2 is YSYEKL. Unmatched junction bases numbered 3, after V lost 5 bases and J lost 2 bases. Here the CDR3 DNA reads TGCGCCAGCAGCTACGACAGGGGGCCCTACGAGCAGTACTTC. The encoded protein is CASSYDRGPYEQYF.

The chain links TRBV29-1 to TRBJ1-1; 8 bases map to TRBD1. V shed 6 bases and J 3 bases; nucleotides not matched to a gene: 3. CDR1 is SQVTM and CDR2 is ANQGSEA in the germline V gene. The CDR3 extends over 12 amino acids. The CDR3 reads CSVSTGDTEAFF. CDR3 sequence (DNA): TGCAGCGTGTCGACAGGGGACACTGAAGCTTTCTTT. The whole variable domain, filled in from reference TRBV29-1 and TRBJ1-1, reads SAVISQKPSRDICQRGTSLTIQCQVDSQVTMMFWYRQQPGQSLTLIATANQGSEATYESGFVIDKFPISRPNLTFSTLTVSNMSPEDSSIYLCSVSTGDTEAFFGQGTRLTVV.

This chain's CDR3 is CASSPARGNYGYTF. In DNA, the CDR3 is TGTGCCAGCTCACCAGCCCGGGGGAACTATGGCTACACCTTC. V gene TRBV18 combines with J gene TRBJ1-2, with D possibly being TRBD1 (5 bases). Germline V CDR1 and CDR2: KGHSH, LQKENI. The CDR3 sequence is 14 residues long. With 2 bases removed from V and 2 bases from J, the gap between germline ends came to 9 bases. The whole variable domain, filled in from reference TRBV18 and TRBJ1-2, reads NAGVMQNPRHLVRRRGQEARLRCSPMKGHSHVYWYRQLPEEGLKFMVYLQKENIIDESGMPKERFSAEFPKEGPSILRIQQVVRGDSAAYFCASSPARGNYGYTFGSGTRLTVV.

The chain recombines TRBV4-3 with TRBJ2-3, with 11 bases identical to TRBD2. There are 19 residues in the CDR3. J lost 4 bases, V lost 1 base, and 13 bases had no gene match. Germline V gives CDR1 LGHNA, CDR2 YSLEER. CDR3 nucleotide sequence: TGCGCCAGCAGCCAAGTGGTTAGCGGGAGGGGAGGTCCTCCAGATACGCAGTATTTT. It translates to CASSQVVSGRGGPPDTQYF.

The chain is built from TRBV29-1 and TRBJ2-2, with 9 bases lining up with TRBD2. This CDR3 is built from 14 residues. Trimming cost V 4 bases and J 1 base; bases outside gene matches: 1. Germline V CDR1 and CDR2: SQVTM, ANQGSEA. The CDR3 loop is CSVGAGGNTGELFF. The CDR3 DNA follows: TGCAGCGTTGGAGCGGGGGGGAACACCGGGGAGCTGTTTTTT.

Written as DNA, the CDR3 is TGTGCCAGCAGCTCCCTACGCGGGGGCGGAAGCACAGATACGCAGTATTTT. It yields the protein CASSSLRGGGSTDTQYF. The rearrangement links TRBV7-2 to TRBJ2-3; D might be TRBD2 (7 bases). The CDR3 totals 17 residues. Trimming took off 4 bases at V and 0 bases at J, with 17 bases between the two ends. Germline V gives CDR1 SGHTA, CDR2 FQGNSA.

This sequence joins TRBV7-6 and TRBJ1-1; D is unclear. Per germline, CDR1 SGHVS and CDR2 FNYEAQ. The CDR3 is made up of 15 amino acids. The V and J ends lost 2 bases and 7 bases respectively, with 17 bases between them. In DNA, the CDR3 is TGTGCCAGCAGCTTAAGAGGTCGGGAGGCTCATGAAGCTTTCTTT. This codes for CASSLRGREAHEAFF.

The chain is built from TRBV28 and TRBJ2-7; TRBD1 might be the D (5 bases). The CDR3 loop spans 13 amino acids. The germline V and J ends were trimmed by 3 bases and 6 bases, with 12 bases remaining between them. Germline loops: CDR1 MDHEN, CDR2 SYDVKM. Here the CDR3 reads CASSFAGIGEQYF. For the CDR3, the DNA is TGTGCCAGCAGTTTTGCAGGGATAGGCGAGCAGTACTTC.

The chain has TRBV7-6 and TRBJ2-7; maybe TRBD2 (5 bases). CDR3 size: 14 residues. The germline CDR1 and CDR2 sequences are SGHVS and FNYEAQ. Deletions cut 1 base from V and 2 bases from J, with 9 bases between. CDR3 in DNA: TGTGCCAGCAGCTTAGGAGGGTCAGCCTACGAGCAGTACTTC. This gives the protein CASSLGGSAYEQYF. The full variable domain, completed using reference TRBV7-6 and TRBJ2-7, is GAGVSQSPRYKVTKRGQDVALRCDPISGHVSLYWYRQALGQGPEFLTYFNYEAQQDKSGLPNDRFSAERPEGSISTLTIQRTEQRDSAMYRCASSLGGSAYEQYFGPGTRLTVT.

The rearrangement links TRBV7-2 to TRBJ1-3; D might be TRBD1 (5 bases). V dropped 5 bases and J dropped 0 bases, with 14 bases sitting between them. This CDR3 contains 16 residues. Germline loops: CDR1 SGHTA, CDR2 FQGNSA. In nucleotides, the CDR3 is TGTGCCAGCAGCGGCAGGGCGCTACACTCTGGAAACACCATATATTTT. Encoded protein: CASSGRALHSGNTIYF.

J is TRBJ2-3 and V is TRBV6-5, with D possibly being TRBD2 (6 bases). CDR1 MNHEY and CDR2 SVGAGI come from the germline V gene. V was pared by 2 bases and J by 4 bases, with 10 bases between. The CDR3 extends over 14 amino acids. CDR3 nucleotides: TGTGCCAGCAGTTACGGGTTAGCGGCAGATACGCAGTATTTT. It specifies CASSYGLAADTQYF.

This chain uses TRBV13 with TRBJ2-1; a weak D match, TRBD2 (6 bases). Germline-derived CDR1 and CDR2 are PRHDT and FYEKMQ (reference sequence). CDR3 size: 15 residues. Trimming took 2 bases from V and 7 from J, leaving 15 bases between them. The CDR3 bases are TGTGCCAGCAGCTTAAACACCCCGGGGGAGAATGAGCAGTTCTTC. This gives the protein CASSLNTPGENEQFF. The entire variable domain, with the rest obtained from reference TRBV13 and TRBJ2-1, is as follows: AAGVIQSPRHLIKEKRETATLKCYPIPRHDTVYWYQQGPGQDPQFLISFYEKMQSDKGSIPDRFSAQQFSDYHSELNMSSLELGDSALYFCASSLNTPGENEQFFGPGTRLTVL.

The rearrangement uses TRBV9 and TRBJ1-1, with 7 positions matching TRBD1. CDR1 and CDR2 (germline): SGDLS, YYNGEE. V shed 0 bases, J shed 0 bases, and the junction held 5 bases outside the gene matches. The CDR3 consists of 16 residues. The CDR3 coding sequence is TGTGCCAGCAGCGTAGAGGGGGGACAGCTGAACACTGAAGCTTTCTTT. This gives the protein CASSVEGGQLNTEAFF.

This clone was recorded only once. The genes are TRBV7-3 and TRBJ2-2; no clear D. Germline values: CDR1 SGHTA, CDR2 FQGTGA. The CDR3 is made up of 13 amino acids. The germline V and J ends were trimmed by 8 bases and 5 bases, with 12 bases remaining between them. CDR3 sequence (DNA): TGTGCCAGCTCGGCGACTCTTACCGGGGAGCTGTTTTTT. Protein: CASSATLTGELFF.

The count of this clone is one. The rearrangement joins TRBV27 to TRBJ1-1; D might be TRBD1 (5 bases). CDR3 length: 15 residues. From germline, CDR1 is MNHEY and CDR2 SMNVEV (reference sequence). Trimming removed 1 base at V and 1 base at J, with 10 bases between. CDR3 coding DNA: TGTGCCAGCAGTTTATTAGGGGAGGGGAACACTGAAGCTTTCTTT. Translation gives CASSLLGEGNTEAFF.

This clone was found once. The genes are TRBV18 and TRBJ2-3; TRBD2 matches at 9 bases. The CDR3 is 16 amino acids. CDR1 KGHSH and CDR2 LQKENI come from the germline V gene. Trimming removed 3 bases from V and 5 bases from J; junction bases left unmatched: 9. The CDR3 DNA follows: TGTGCCAGCTCACCGTGGGAGGGACTAGCAGAAGATACGCAGTATTTT. This gives the protein CASSPWEGLAEDTQYF.